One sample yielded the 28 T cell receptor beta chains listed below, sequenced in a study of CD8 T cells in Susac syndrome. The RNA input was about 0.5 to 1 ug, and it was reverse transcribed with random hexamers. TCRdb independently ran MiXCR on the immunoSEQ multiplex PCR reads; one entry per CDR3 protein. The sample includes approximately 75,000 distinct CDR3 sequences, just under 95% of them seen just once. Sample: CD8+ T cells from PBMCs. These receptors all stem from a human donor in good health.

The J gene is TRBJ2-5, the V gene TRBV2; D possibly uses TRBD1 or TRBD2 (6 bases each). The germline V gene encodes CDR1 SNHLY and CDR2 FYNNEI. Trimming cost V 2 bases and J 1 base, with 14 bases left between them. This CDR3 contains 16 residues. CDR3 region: CASSEWGAGSQETQYF. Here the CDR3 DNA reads TGTGCCAGCAGTGAATGGGGGGCAGGGTCCCAAGAGACCCAGTACTTC.

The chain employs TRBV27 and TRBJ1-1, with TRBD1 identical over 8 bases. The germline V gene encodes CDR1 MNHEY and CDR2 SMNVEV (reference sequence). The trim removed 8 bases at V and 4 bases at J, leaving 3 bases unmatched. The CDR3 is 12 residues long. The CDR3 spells CASQGAGTEAFF. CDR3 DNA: TGTGCCAGCCAGGGGGCGGGCACTGAAGCTTTCTTT.

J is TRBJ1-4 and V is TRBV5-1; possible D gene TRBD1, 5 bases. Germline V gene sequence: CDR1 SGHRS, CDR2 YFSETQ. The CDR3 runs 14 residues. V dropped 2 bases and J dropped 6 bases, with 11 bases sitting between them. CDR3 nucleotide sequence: TGCGCCAGCAGCTTTTGGGGGTCGGATGAAAAACTGTTTTTT. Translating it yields CASSFWGSDEKLFF.

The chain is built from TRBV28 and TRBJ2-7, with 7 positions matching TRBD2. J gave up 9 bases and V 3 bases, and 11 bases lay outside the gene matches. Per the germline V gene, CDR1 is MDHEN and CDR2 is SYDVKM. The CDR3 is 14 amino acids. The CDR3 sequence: CASSFSSPSGPQYV. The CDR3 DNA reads TGTGCCAGCAGTTTTTCGTCCCCTAGCGGCCCGCAGTACGTC.

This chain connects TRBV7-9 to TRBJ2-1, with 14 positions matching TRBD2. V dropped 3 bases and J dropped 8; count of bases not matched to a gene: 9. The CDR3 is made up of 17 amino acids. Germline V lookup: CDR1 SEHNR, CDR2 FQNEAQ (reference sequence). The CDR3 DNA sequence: TGTGCCAGCAGCTTGCCCCGGACTAGCGGGGGGCGGGATGAGCAGTTCTTC. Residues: CASSLPRTSGGRDEQFF.

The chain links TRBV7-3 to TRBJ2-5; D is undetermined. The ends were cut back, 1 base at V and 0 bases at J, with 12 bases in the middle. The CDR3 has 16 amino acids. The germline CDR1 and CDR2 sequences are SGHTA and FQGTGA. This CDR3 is CASSLSYSSYQETQYF. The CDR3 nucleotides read TGTGCCAGCAGCTTAAGTTACTCCTCGTACCAAGAGACCCAGTACTTC.

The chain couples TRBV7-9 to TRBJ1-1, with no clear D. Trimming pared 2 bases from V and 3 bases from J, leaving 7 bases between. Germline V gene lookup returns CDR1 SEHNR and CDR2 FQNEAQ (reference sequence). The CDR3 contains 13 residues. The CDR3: CASSLIFDTEAFF. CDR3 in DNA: TGTGCCAGCAGCTTAATCTTTGACACTGAAGCTTTCTTT.

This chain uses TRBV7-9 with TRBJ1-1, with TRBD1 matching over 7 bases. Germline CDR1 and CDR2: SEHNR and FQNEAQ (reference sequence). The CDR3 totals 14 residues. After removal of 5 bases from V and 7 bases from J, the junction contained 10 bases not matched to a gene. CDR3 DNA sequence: TGTGCCAGCAGCCCCCCCCCGGGACAGTTTGAAGCTTTCTTT. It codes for CASSPPPGQFEAFF.

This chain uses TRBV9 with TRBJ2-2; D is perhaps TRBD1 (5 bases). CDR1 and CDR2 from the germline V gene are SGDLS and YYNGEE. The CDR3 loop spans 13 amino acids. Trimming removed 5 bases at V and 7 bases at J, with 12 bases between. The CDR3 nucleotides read TGTGCCAGCAGAGGCCTTAGGGGCGGGGAGCTGTTTTTT. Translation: CASRGLRGGELFF.

The CDR3 bases are TGTGCCAGCAGCTCCCAGTTCGATAGCCGGTTCGGGGGCTACACCTTC. Its protein is CASSSQFDSRFGGYTF. The rearrangement links TRBV7-9 to TRBJ1-2; D gene ambiguous. CDR1 SEHNR and CDR2 FQNEAQ come from the germline V gene (reference sequence). With 4 bases removed from V and 8 bases from J, the gap between germline ends came to 23 bases. This CDR3 has 16 residues.

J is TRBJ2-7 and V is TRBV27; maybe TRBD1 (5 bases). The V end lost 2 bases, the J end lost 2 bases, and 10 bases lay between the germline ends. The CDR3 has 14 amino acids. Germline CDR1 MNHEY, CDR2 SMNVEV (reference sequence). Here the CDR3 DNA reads TGTGCCAGCAGTTTAGGGGCAGGTCCCTACGAGCAGTACGTC. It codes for CASSLGAGPYEQYV.

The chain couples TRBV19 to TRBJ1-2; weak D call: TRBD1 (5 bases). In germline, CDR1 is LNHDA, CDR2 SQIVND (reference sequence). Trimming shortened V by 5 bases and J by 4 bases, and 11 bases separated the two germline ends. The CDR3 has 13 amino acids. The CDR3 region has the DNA TGTGCCAGTAGTCCACTGGGGCTCTATGGCTACACCTTC. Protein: CASSPLGLYGYTF.

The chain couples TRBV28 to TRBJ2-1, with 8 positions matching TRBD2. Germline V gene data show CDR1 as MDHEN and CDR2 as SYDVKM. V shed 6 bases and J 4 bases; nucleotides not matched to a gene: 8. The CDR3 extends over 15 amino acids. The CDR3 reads CASRPRGARYNEQFF. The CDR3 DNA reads TGTGCCAGCAGGCCGCGGGGGGCGCGTTACAATGAGCAGTTCTTC.

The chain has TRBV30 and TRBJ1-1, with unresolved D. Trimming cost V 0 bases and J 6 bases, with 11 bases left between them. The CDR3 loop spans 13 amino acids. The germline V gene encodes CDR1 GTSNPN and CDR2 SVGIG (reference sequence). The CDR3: CAWSVGRSAEAFF. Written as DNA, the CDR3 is TGTGCCTGGAGTGTAGGTCGAAGTGCTGAAGCTTTCTTT.

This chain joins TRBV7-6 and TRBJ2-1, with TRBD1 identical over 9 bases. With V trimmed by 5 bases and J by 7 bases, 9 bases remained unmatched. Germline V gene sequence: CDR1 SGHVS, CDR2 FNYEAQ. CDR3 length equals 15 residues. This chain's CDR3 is CASSPLTGGGNEQFF. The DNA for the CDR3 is TGTGCCAGCAGCCCACTGACAGGGGGTGGGAATGAGCAGTTCTTC.

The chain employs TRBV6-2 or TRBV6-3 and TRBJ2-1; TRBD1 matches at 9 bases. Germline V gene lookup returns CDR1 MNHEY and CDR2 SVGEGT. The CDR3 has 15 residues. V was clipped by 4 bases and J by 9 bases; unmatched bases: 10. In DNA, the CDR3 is TGTGCCAGCAGTTTCTACAGGGGGCGACCCAGTGAGCAGTTCTTC. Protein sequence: CASSFYRGRPSEQFF.

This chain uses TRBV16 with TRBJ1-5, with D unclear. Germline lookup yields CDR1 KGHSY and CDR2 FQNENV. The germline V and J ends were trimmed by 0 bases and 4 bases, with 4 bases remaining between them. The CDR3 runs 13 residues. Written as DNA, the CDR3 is TGTGCCAGCAGCCAATCTCGTAATCAGCCCCAGCATTTT. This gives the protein CASSQSRNQPQHF.

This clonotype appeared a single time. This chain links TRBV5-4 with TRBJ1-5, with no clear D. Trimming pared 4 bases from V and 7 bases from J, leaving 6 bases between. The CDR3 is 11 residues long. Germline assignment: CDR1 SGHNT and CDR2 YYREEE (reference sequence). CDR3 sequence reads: CASSDYQPQHF. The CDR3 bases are TGTGCCAGCAGCGATTACCAGCCCCAGCATTTT.

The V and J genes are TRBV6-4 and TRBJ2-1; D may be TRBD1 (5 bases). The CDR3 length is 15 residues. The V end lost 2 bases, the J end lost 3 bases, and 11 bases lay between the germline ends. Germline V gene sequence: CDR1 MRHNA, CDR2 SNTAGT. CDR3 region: CASSDGAGLYNEQFF. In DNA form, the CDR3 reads TGTGCCAGCAGTGACGGGGCAGGCCTCTACAATGAGCAGTTCTTC.

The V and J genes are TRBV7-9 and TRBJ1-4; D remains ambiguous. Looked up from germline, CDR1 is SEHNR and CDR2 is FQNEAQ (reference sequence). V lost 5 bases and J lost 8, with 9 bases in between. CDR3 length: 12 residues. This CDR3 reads CASSQYTEKLFF. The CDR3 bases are TGTGCCAGCAGCCAGTACACCGAAAAACTGTTTTTT.

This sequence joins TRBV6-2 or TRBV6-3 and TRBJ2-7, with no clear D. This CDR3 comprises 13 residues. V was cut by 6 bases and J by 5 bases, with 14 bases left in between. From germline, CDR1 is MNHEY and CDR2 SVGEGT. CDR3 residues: CASRTTTWNEQYV. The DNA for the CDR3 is TGTGCCAGCAGGACCACGACTTGGAACGAGCAGTACGTC.

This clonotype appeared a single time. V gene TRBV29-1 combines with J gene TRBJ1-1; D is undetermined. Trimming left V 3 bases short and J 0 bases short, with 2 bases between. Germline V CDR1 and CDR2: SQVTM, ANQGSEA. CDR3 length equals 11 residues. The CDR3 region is CSVEMNTEAFF. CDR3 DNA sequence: TGCAGCGTTGAGATGAACACTGAAGCTTTCTTT.

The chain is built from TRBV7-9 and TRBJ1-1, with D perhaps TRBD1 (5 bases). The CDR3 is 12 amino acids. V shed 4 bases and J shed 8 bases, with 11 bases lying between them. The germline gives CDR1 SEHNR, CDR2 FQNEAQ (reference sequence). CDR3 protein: CASSSEWDEAFF. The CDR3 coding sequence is TGTGCCAGCAGCTCCGAATGGGACGAAGCTTTCTTT.

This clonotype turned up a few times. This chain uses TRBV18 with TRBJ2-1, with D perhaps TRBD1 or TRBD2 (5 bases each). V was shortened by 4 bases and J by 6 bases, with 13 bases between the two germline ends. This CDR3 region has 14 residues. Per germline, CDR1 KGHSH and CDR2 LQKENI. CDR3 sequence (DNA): TGTGCCAGCTCACTGGGTGGGGGATCCAATGAGCAGTTCTTC. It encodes CASSLGGGSNEQFF.

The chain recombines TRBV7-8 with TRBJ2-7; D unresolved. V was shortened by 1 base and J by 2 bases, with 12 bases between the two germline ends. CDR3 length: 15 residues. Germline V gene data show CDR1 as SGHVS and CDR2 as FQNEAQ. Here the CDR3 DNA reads TGTGCCAGCAGCTTAGGTGGCGGATTCACCTACGAGCAGTACGTC. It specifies CASSLGGGFTYEQYV.

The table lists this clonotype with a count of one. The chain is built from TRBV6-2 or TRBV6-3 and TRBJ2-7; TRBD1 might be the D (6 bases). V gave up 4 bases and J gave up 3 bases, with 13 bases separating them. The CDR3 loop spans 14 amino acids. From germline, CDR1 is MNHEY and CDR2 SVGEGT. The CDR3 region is CASSSYGQSYEQYV. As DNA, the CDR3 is TGTGCCAGCAGTTCTTACGGACAGAGCTACGAGCAGTACGTC.

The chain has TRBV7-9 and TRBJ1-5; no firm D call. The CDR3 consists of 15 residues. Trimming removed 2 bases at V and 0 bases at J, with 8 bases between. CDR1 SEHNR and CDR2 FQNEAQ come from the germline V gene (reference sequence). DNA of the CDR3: TGTGCCAGCAGCTTACTCGGTGATAGCAATCAGCCCCAGCATTTT. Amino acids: CASSLLGDSNQPQHF.

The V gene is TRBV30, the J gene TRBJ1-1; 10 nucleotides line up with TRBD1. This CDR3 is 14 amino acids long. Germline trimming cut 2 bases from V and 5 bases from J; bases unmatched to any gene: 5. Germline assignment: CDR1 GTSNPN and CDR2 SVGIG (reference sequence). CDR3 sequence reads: CAWSPGTGVTEAFF. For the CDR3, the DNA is TGTGCCTGGAGTCCCGGGACAGGGGTAACTGAAGCTTTCTTT.